Each of the 4 T cell receptor beta chains below was sequenced from the same sample in a study of Ad26.COV2.S vaccination and SARS-CoV-2 variants. Clones were read by immunoSEQ multiplex PCR, and TCRdb kept only the in-frame ones, dropping some. The sample gives about 400,000 clones, around nine tenths of which show up once; about 1.9% is in the top ten. Described treatment: around 19 received Ad26.COV2.S at low or high dose, single or two shots; about 5 received placebo; per-sample allocation not given. Sampling was performed 63 days after the first vaccine or placebo injection. Source: peripheral blood, taken in a trial of Ad26.COV2.S vaccine versus placebo. The receptors here all came from a person between 18 and 60 years old who received the Ad26.COV2.S COVID-19 vaccine or a placebo.

This clone was seen a single time. The chain couples TRBV5-1 to TRBJ2-3; D tentatively reads TRBD1 or TRBD2 (7 bases each). Trimming removed 0 bases from V and 3 bases from J, with 11 bases in between. The CDR3 is made up of 15 amino acids. From germline, CDR1 is SGHRS and CDR2 YFSETQ. The DNA of the CDR3 is TGCGCCAGCAGCTTGGGACAGGGACTAACAGATACGCAGTATTTT. Its protein is CASSLGQGLTDTQYF.

The J gene is TRBJ2-1, the V gene TRBV24-1; possible D gene TRBD2, 6 bases. The V end lost 3 bases, the J end lost 10 bases, and 12 bases lay between the germline ends. In germline, CDR1 is KGHDR, CDR2 SFDVKD. This CDR3 region has 13 residues. CDR3 region: CATSDPPSEEQFF. The CDR3 DNA reads TGTGCCACCAGTGATCCTCCTAGCGAGGAGCAGTTCTTC.

The chain links TRBV24-1 to TRBJ2-1, with 10 bases matching TRBD2. This CDR3 has 15 amino acids. V gave up 10 bases and J gave up 7 bases; unmatched junction bases: 12. Per germline, CDR1 KGHDR and CDR2 SFDVKD. The CDR3 DNA follows: TGTGCCACGGGAGGTTTGGGACTAGCGCCGAATGAGCAGTTCTTC. Translated: CATGGLGLAPNEQFF.

The chain uses TRBV9 and TRBJ2-5; TRBD2 aligns across 14 bases. Germline assignment: CDR1 SGDLS and CDR2 YYNGEE. Germline trimming cut 3 bases from V and 0 bases from J; bases unmatched to any gene: 4. The CDR3 runs to 17 residues. CDR3 residues: CASSAGLAGGHQETQYF. CDR3 nucleotides: TGTGCCAGCAGCGCCGGACTAGCGGGAGGTCACCAAGAGACCCAGTACTTC.